This T cell receptor (beta chain) was captured in a study of blood T cell repertoires in COVID-19. Study-wide context: Samples representing acute and convalescent COVID-19 were sourced from the United States, Italy and Spain. Nucleic acid was either cDNA or gDNA, and it came from T cells, B-cell-depleted T cells, or PBMCs.

Under the authors' procedure: The assay estimated nucleated cells by amplifying reference gene primers. Profiled with immunoSEQ multiplex PCR; TCRdb holds only in-frame clones, not every one. V and J calls and clone size are copied from that table; D and trimming were computed from the DNA. Of 93,000 or so clones in the sample, just over 85% were seen once. Trimming removed 4 bases from V and 7 bases from J; junction bases left unmatched: 4. The CDR3 runs 14 residues. CDR1 is LGHDT and CDR2 is YNNKEL in the germline V gene (reference sequence). The chain uses TRBV3-1 (or the pseudogene TRBV3-2) and TRBJ1-5; 10 positions agree with TRBD1. Sequencing was done on a sample of peripheral blood. This TCR was sampled from a human donor in a cohort sampled during active COVID-19. The CDR3 sequence: CASSPRDRGQPQHF. The CDR3 region has the DNA TGTGCCAGCAGCCCGAGGGACAGGGGCCAGCCCCAGCATTTT.